The source of this T cell receptor beta chain is a study of graft-versus-host responses after intestinal transplantation. On the study more broadly: Each recipient received a multivisceral, liver-intestinal, or isolated intestinal graft.

The CDR3 spans 15 residues. CDR1 is LNHNV and CDR2 is YYDKDF in the germline V gene (reference sequence). Trimming cost V 1 base and J 3 bases; bases outside gene matches: 3. Study results and caveats: Allograft graft-versus-host to host-versus-graft clonal ratios ran high in patients with graft-donor T cell macrochimerism. Recipient marrow showed GvH clones, some seen first in ileum or blood.

Some clones are missing from TCRdb's copy, which holds only in-frame ones; the method was immunoSEQ multiplex PCR. The sample lists 84,000 or so clones, around nine tenths occurring once. As concerns this clone: Its antigen is unidentified.

The sequenced sample was unstimulated CD4+ T cells sorted from spleen or lymph node cells, obtained before intestinal transplant. The TCR comes from a human donor who received an intestinal transplant. The V call is TRBV15, the J call TRBJ2-7, with TRBD2 matching over 10 bases. This CDR3 reads CATSRGGLASYEQYF. In DNA, the CDR3 is TGTGCCACCAGCAGAGGGGGACTAGCGAGCTACGAGCAGTACTTC.